Presented here are 28 T cell receptor beta chains from one specimen sequenced in a study of blood T cell repertoires in COVID-19. Generated by immunoSEQ multiplex PCR, the TCRdb table keeps only in-frame clones and is missing some. The sample includes over 150,000 clones, 84% of them seen just once. Sequencing input: peripheral blood. Receptor source: a woman aged 80 or over with COVID-19, enrolled during active disease.

The genes are TRBV30 and TRBJ2-5; 13 bases agree with TRBD2. Germline V gene data show CDR1 as GTSNPN and CDR2 as SVGIG (reference sequence). CDR3 length: 17 amino acids. J gave up 4 bases and V 0 bases, and 8 bases lay outside the gene matches. Here the CDR3 DNA reads TGTGCCTGGAGTGTTCGACTAGCGGGAGGCGTCCGAGAGACCCAGTACTTC. Protein product: CAWSVRLAGGVRETQYF. The full variable domain, with the rest looked up from reference TRBV30 and TRBJ2-5, is SQTIHQWPATLVQPVGSPLSLECTVEGTSNPNLYWYRQAAGRGLQLLFYSVGIGQISSEVPQNLSASRPQDRQFILSSKKLLLSDSGFYLCAWSVRLAGGVRETQYFGPGTRLLVL.

V is TRBV2 and J is TRBJ2-5, with D hard to call. The CDR3 is 13 amino acids. From germline, CDR1 is SNHLY and CDR2 FYNNEI. Trimming removed 4 bases from V and 4 bases from J, with 10 bases in between. CDR3 in DNA: TGTGCCAGCAGTGGATACTCGGGAGAGACCCAGTACTTC. Its protein product is CASSGYSGETQYF.

The V gene is TRBV25-1, the J gene TRBJ2-7; D is possibly TRBD2 (5 bases). Germline V CDR1 and CDR2: MGHDK, SYGVNS. V lost 5 bases and J lost 3, with 14 bases in between. The CDR3 has 14 residues. The chain's CDR3 is CASSPRDGSYEQYF. The CDR3 DNA follows: TGTGCCAGCAGTCCTCGGGATGGTAGCTACGAGCAGTACTTC.

This sequence joins TRBV24-1 and TRBJ1-2; 7 bases match TRBD1. Germline trimming cut 3 bases from V and 8 bases from J; bases unmatched to any gene: 11. CDR1 and CDR2 (germline): KGHDR, SFDVKD. The CDR3 contains 15 residues. The CDR3 coding sequence is TGTGCCACCAGTGATCCTGGAAAGGGGGCGAACGGCTACACCTTC. Protein sequence: CATSDPGKGANGYTF.

The V and J genes are TRBV20-1 and TRBJ2-1; D call uncertain. CDR3 size: 10 residues. Germline V gene lookup returns CDR1 DFQATT and CDR2 SNEGSKA (reference sequence). The germline V and J ends were trimmed by 6 bases and 2 bases, with 2 bases remaining between them. The CDR3 DNA sequence: TGCAGTGCCGCCTACAATGAGCAGTTCTTC. This encodes CSAAYNEQFF.

The chain couples TRBV5-4 to TRBJ2-2, with 8 bases fitting TRBD1. CDR3 size: 17 residues. J lost 3 bases, V lost 4 bases, and 11 bases had no gene match. CDR1 SGHNT and CDR2 YYREEE come from the germline V gene (reference sequence). The CDR3: CASSPSPTGVDTGELFF. In DNA form, the CDR3 reads TGTGCCAGCAGCCCCTCACCGACAGGGGTTGACACCGGGGAGCTGTTTTTT.

This rearrangement joins TRBV18 to TRBJ1-6; TRBD1 aligns across 8 bases. The germline V gene has CDR1 KGHSH and CDR2 LQKENI. The CDR3 is 14 residues long. With V trimmed by 5 bases and J by 9 bases, 6 bases remained unmatched. CDR3 DNA sequence: TGTGCCAGCTCAAAAGACAGGGGACTTTCACCCCTCCACTTT. Protein sequence: CASSKDRGLSPLHF.

The chain uses TRBV2 and TRBJ2-4, with a tentative D call TRBD1 (6 bases). CDR1 SNHLY and CDR2 FYNNEI come from the germline V gene. There are 14 residues in the CDR3. Between the trimmed V and J ends, which lost 4 bases and 6 bases, there was a span of 13 bases. The CDR3 DNA is TGTGCCAGCAGTGCCCGGGACACCTTAAACATTCAGTACTTC. This encodes CASSARDTLNIQYF. Based on the CDR3 plus reference TRBV2 and TRBJ2-4, the full variable domain is EPEVTQTPSHQVTQMGQEVILRCVPISNHLYFYWYRQILGQKVEFLVSFYNNEISEKSEIFDDQFSVERPDGSNFTLKIRSTKLEDSAMYFCASSARDTLNIQYFGAGTRLSVL.

This clone appeared a single time. The chain recombines TRBV28 with TRBJ2-2; 7 nucleotides align to TRBD1. V dropped 6 bases and J dropped 8; count of bases not matched to a gene: 12. Germline CDR1 and CDR2: MDHEN and SYDVKM. This CDR3 spans 15 amino acids. CDR3 protein: CASSRGQSGAGELFF. Here the CDR3 DNA reads TGTGCCAGCAGCCGGGGACAGTCCGGGGCGGGGGAGCTGTTTTTT.

The sample holds a few counts of this clone. V is TRBV2 and J is TRBJ1-4; TRBD1 agrees at 10 bases. This CDR3 spans 14 amino acids. After removal of 7 bases from V and 7 bases from J, the junction contained 6 bases not matched to a gene. Germline CDR1 reads SNHLY; CDR2 reads FYNNEI. The CDR3 protein is CASTRTGGGEKLFF. CDR3 DNA sequence: TGTGCCAGCACCAGGACAGGGGGTGGTGAAAAACTGTTTTTT. The full variable domain, rest sourced from reference TRBV2 and TRBJ1-4, is EPEVTQTPSHQVTQMGQEVILRCVPISNHLYFYWYRQILGQKVEFLVSFYNNEISEKSEIFDDQFSVERPDGSNFTLKIRSTKLEDSAMYFCASTRTGGGEKLFFGSGTQLSVL.

This chain connects TRBV7-2 to TRBJ1-2; D is possibly TRBD1 (6 bases). Germline V CDR1 and CDR2: SGHTA, FQGNSA. V shed 5 bases and J shed 8 bases, with 21 bases lying between them. The CDR3 is 15 amino acids. The CDR3 sequence is CASSQEGGGAGGYTF. DNA of the CDR3: TGTGCCAGCAGCCAAGAGGGGGGGGGAGCTGGCGGCTACACCTTC.

The chain uses TRBV6-5 and TRBJ2-7, with 7 positions matching TRBD1. This CDR3 is 15 amino acids long. The junction had 8 bases not matched to a gene; V was cut back by 6 bases and J by 0 bases. Germline V gives CDR1 MNHEY, CDR2 SVGAGI. The CDR3 bases are TGTGCCAGCAGATCAGGGACAGCCCACTCCTACGAGCAGTACTTC. Its translation: CASRSGTAHSYEQYF.

The rearrangement links TRBV9 to TRBJ2-1; 11 bases are a match to TRBD2. This CDR3 contains 15 residues. J was trimmed by 5 bases and V by 4 bases; bases with no gene match: 5. Per the germline V gene, CDR1 is SGDLS and CDR2 is YYNGEE. The CDR3 sequence is CASSSLAGGNNEQFF. As DNA, the CDR3 is TGTGCCAGCAGCTCTCTAGCGGGGGGAAACAATGAGCAGTTCTTC.

CDR3 DNA: TGTGCCAGCTCACCAGGCAGGGGGGCCTACGAGCAGTACTTC. Its protein product is CASSPGRGAYEQYF. This chain links TRBV18 with TRBJ2-7, with D tentatively TRBD1 (7 bases). The CDR3 is made up of 14 amino acids. The V end lost 2 bases, the J end lost 2 bases, and 10 bases lay between the germline ends. Germline CDR1 is KGHSH and CDR2 is LQKENI.

This clone was counted a few times. The rearrangement uses TRBV12-3 or TRBV12-4 and TRBJ2-5; possible D gene TRBD2, 5 bases. V gave up 9 bases and J gave up 4 bases, with 12 bases separating them. This CDR3 contains 12 residues. CDR3 amino acids: CASKEALETQYF. CDR3 in DNA: TGTGCCAGTAAGGAGGCTTTAGAGACCCAGTACTTC.

This chain connects TRBV5-5 to TRBJ2-3, with TRBD2 matching over 11 bases. The CDR3 contains 15 residues. With 0 bases clipped from V and 3 bases from J, the junction kept 0 bases outside the gene matches. Germline V gene data show CDR1 as SGHKS and CDR2 as YYEKEE (reference sequence). Written as DNA, the CDR3 is TGTGCCAGCAGCTTGGGACTAGCGGGGACAGATACGCAGTATTTT. Residues: CASSLGLAGTDTQYF.

This chain links TRBV4-3 with TRBJ2-1; a weak D match, TRBD1 (6 bases). This CDR3 is built from 15 residues. Germline lookup yields CDR1 LGHNA and CDR2 YSLEER. Trimming removed 4 bases from V and 2 bases from J, with 12 bases in between. The CDR3 DNA reads TGCGCCAGCAGCCTTGGACAGCCAGCCTACAATGAGCAGTTCTTC. It translates to CASSLGQPAYNEQFF.

This chain joins TRBV19 and TRBJ1-3; 8 nucleotides match TRBD1. This CDR3 spans 17 amino acids. Losses at the gene ends were 7 bases for V and 0 bases for J; bases not matched to a gene: 11. Germline V CDR1 and CDR2: LNHDA, SQIVND (reference sequence). CDR3 nucleotide sequence: TGTGCCAGTAATGACCCGGGACAGGCCTCCTCTGGAAACACCATATATTTT. It codes for CASNDPGQASSGNTIYF. The full variable domain, its missing parts supplied by reference TRBV19 and TRBJ1-3, is DGGITQSPKYLFRKEGQNVTLSCEQNLNHDAMYWYRQDPGQGLRLIYYSQIVNDFQKGDIAEGYSVSREKKESFPLTVTSAQKNPTAFYLCASNDPGQASSGNTIYFGEGSWLTVV.

The sample holds a few counts of this clone. The chain is built from TRBV10-3 and TRBJ2-7, with unresolved D. The CDR3 totals 13 residues. CDR1 is ENHRY, CDR2 SYGVKD, per germline. V was clipped by 4 bases and J by 7 bases, with 14 bases between them. The CDR3 bases are TGTGCCATCAGTGGTCAAACCGCTCTAGAGCAGTACTTC. Translated, it gives CAISGQTALEQYF.

The rearrangement joins TRBV9 to TRBJ1-2, with a tentative D call TRBD1 (5 bases). CDR1 SGDLS and CDR2 YYNGEE come from the germline V gene. Trimming took off 3 bases at V and 8 bases at J, with 17 bases between the two ends. This CDR3 spans 14 amino acids. The CDR3 region is CASSASQQATGYTF. The CDR3 DNA sequence: TGTGCCAGCAGCGCAAGCCAACAGGCAACGGGCTACACCTTC.

This chain links TRBV6-2 or TRBV6-3 with TRBJ2-3; 16 nucleotides line up with TRBD2. Trimming took 7 bases from V and 6 from J; bases not matched to a gene: 10. The CDR3 loop spans 17 amino acids. CDR1 and CDR2 from the germline V gene are MNHEY and SVGEGT. In nucleotides, the CDR3 is TGTGCCAGCACCCCTTCGGGACTAGCGGGGGGGCGGGATACGCAGTATTTT. This sequence encodes CASTPSGLAGGRDTQYF.

This clone turned up a few times. The rearrangement uses TRBV7-6 and TRBJ2-7, with D perhaps TRBD2 (6 bases). The V end was cut by 4 bases, the J end by 6 bases, with 13 bases between. Per germline, CDR1 SGHVS and CDR2 FNYEAQ. This CDR3 region has 13 residues. In DNA form, the CDR3 reads TGTGCCAGCAGCTCCCAGGGAGGCGGCGAGCAGTACTTC. Translated: CASSSQGGGEQYF.

V is TRBV15 and J is TRBJ2-7; 9 bases line up with TRBD2. The CDR3 contains 16 residues. The V and J ends lost 0 bases and 7 bases, in that order; junction bases with no gene match: 10. Germline-derived CDR1 and CDR2 are LNHNV and YYDKDF (reference sequence). The CDR3 DNA reads TGTGCCACCAGCAGAGAGCGGGAGGGCCGTTTAAATGAGCAGTACTTC. Its protein is CATSREREGRLNEQYF.

V and J are TRBV19 and TRBJ2-1, with 9 bases matching TRBD2. CDR1 is LNHDA, CDR2 SQIVND, per germline (reference sequence). The CDR3 totals 14 residues. J gave up 10 bases and V 3 bases, and 7 bases lay outside the gene matches. The CDR3 loop is CASSIYLAGREQFF. CDR3 nucleotide sequence: TGTGCCAGTAGTATCTACCTAGCGGGACGGGAGCAGTTCTTC.

The chain links TRBV2 to TRBJ2-3; TRBD2 might be the D (6 bases). Trimming took off 7 bases at V and 4 bases at J, with 12 bases between the two ends. Germline-derived CDR1 and CDR2 are SNHLY and FYNNEI. The CDR3 extends over 13 amino acids. This chain's CDR3 is CASIGSRADTQYF. In DNA, the CDR3 is TGTGCCAGCATCGGGAGTAGGGCAGATACGCAGTATTTT.

CDR3 sequence reads: CSAEGAVDTGELFF. CDR3 nucleotides: TGCAGCGCCGAGGGGGCTGTGGACACCGGGGAGCTGTTTTTT. V is TRBV29-1 and J is TRBJ2-2; 7 bases are shared with TRBD1. Germline loops: CDR1 SQVTM, CDR2 ANQGSEA. After removal of 7 bases from V and 3 bases from J, the junction contained 8 bases not matched to a gene. CDR3 length equals 14 residues.

V usage is TRBV7-3 and J usage is TRBJ1-1, with TRBD1 identical over 7 bases. Germline CDR1 and CDR2: SGHTA and FQGTGA. V lost 3 bases, J lost 4 bases, and 2 bases stayed unmatched. This CDR3 has 13 residues. The CDR3 nucleotides read TGTGCCAGCAGCTTCGCAGGGGGCACTGAAGCTTTCTTT. It specifies CASSFAGGTEAFF.

The CDR3 region has the DNA TGCGCCAGCAGCCCACTAGCGGGGACGAGCACAGATACGCAGTATTTT. Protein product: CASSPLAGTSTDTQYF. This chain links TRBV5-1 with TRBJ2-3; TRBD2 agrees at 10 bases. This CDR3 contains 16 residues. In germline, CDR1 is SGHRS, CDR2 YFSETQ. V was pared by 4 bases and J by 0 bases, with 5 bases of the junction left unmatched.